The present TCR beta chain was sequenced within a study of OX40 agonist ivuxolimab in advanced cancers. Sequencing used immunoSEQ multiplex PCR; TCRdb keeps in-frame clones, though not all of them. Of approximately 98,000 clones listed, more than 85% are singletons. The CDR3 is 14 residues long. Germline CDR1 reads MNHEY; CDR2 reads SVGAGI. V was pared by 6 bases and J by 4 bases, with 15 bases between. The rearrangement joins TRBV6-5 to TRBJ2-5, with D perhaps assigned TRBD1 or TRBD2 (6 bases each). Sample: CD4+ or CD8+ T cells sorted from blood, taken in a trial of the OX40 agonist ivuxolimab. This receptor was taken from an adult with an advanced solid tumor such as melanoma, head and neck, liver or kidney cancer. In DNA form, the CDR3 reads TGTGCCAGCAGCAAAGGAAGGGGGGCAGAGACCCAGTACTTC. Residues: CASSKGRGAETQYF.